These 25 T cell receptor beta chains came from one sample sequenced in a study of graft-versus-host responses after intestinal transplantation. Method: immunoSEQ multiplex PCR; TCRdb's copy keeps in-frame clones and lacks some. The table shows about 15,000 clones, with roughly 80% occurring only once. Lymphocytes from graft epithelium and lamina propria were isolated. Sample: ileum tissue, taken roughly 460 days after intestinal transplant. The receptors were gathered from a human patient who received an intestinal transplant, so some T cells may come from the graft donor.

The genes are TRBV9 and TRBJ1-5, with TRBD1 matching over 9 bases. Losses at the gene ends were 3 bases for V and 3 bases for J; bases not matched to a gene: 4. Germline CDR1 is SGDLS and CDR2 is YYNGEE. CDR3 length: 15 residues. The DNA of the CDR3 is TGTGCCAGCAGCGAAACAGGGGGCCTCAATCAGCCCCAGCATTTT. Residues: CASSETGGLNQPQHF.

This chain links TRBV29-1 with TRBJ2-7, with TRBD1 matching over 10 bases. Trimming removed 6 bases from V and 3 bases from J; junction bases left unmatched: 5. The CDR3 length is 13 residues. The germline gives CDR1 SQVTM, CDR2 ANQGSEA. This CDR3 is CSVTRTGGYEQYF. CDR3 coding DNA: TGCAGCGTGACAAGGACAGGGGGCTACGAGCAGTACTTC.

The CDR3 sequence: CARTQGGDGYTF. The CDR3 nucleotides are TGTGCCAGGACACAGGGGGGAGATGGCTACACCTTC. This chain connects TRBV2 to TRBJ1-2; TRBD1 agrees at 8 bases. CDR3 length equals 12 residues. Germline CDR1 SNHLY, CDR2 FYNNEI. Trimming cost V 9 bases and J 6 bases; bases outside gene matches: 6.

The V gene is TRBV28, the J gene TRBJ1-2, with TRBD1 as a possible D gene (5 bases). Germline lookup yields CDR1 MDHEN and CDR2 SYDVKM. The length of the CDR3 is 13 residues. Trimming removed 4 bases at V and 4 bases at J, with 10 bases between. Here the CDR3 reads CASSSRGSYGYTF. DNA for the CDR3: TGTGCCAGCAGTTCAAGGGGATCCTATGGCTACACCTTC.

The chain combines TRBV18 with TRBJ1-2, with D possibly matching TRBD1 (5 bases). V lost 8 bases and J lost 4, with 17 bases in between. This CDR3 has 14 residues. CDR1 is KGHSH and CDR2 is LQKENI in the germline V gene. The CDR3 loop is CASGPPPGGYGYTF. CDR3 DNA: TGTGCCAGCGGACCTCCGCCGGGGGGCTATGGCTACACCTTC.

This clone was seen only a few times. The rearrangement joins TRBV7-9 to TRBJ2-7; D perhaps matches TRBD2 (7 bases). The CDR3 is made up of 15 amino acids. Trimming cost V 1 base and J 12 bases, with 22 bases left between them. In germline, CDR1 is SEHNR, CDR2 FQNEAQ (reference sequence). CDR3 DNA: TGTGCCAGCAGCTTAGGCGGGGGCGGAACACCCGAAGGGTACTTC. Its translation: CASSLGGGGTPEGYF.

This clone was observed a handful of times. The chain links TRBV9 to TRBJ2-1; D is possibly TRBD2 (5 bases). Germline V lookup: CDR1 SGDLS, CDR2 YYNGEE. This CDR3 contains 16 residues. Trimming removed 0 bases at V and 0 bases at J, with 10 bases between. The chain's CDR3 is CASSVGGLSSYNEQFF. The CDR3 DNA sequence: TGTGCCAGCAGCGTAGGCGGGCTAAGCTCCTACAATGAGCAGTTCTTC.

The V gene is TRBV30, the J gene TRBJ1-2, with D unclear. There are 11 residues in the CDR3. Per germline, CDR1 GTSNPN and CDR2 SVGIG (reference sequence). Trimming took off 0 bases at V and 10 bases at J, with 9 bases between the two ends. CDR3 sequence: CAWSVGQAYTF. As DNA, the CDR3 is TGTGCCTGGAGTGTCGGGCAGGCCTACACCTTC.

The CDR3 DNA reads TGTGCCATCAAATACCCGGACACAGGGGGTGGTGGAAACACCATATATTTT. Its translation: CAIKYPDTGGGGNTIYF. The chain is built from TRBV10-3 and TRBJ1-3; 8 bases align to TRBD1. Germline lookup yields CDR1 ENHRY and CDR2 SYGVKD. The CDR3 loop spans 17 amino acids. V was pared by 7 bases and J by 3 bases, with 14 bases of the junction left unmatched.

Here the CDR3 DNA reads TGTGCCAGCAGCCCACAGGGGTGGGTCTACGAGCAGTACTTC. It specifies CASSPQGWVYEQYF. This chain joins TRBV5-5 and TRBJ2-7, with 7 positions matching TRBD1. V shed 4 bases, J shed 3 bases, and the junction held 7 bases outside the gene matches. Germline V lookup: CDR1 SGHKS, CDR2 YYEKEE (reference sequence). This CDR3 spans 14 amino acids. The whole variable domain, filled in from reference TRBV5-5 and TRBJ2-7, reads DAGVTQSPTHLIKTRGQQVTLRCSPISGHKSVSWYQQVLGQGPQFIFQYYEKEERGRGNFPDRFSARQFPNYSSELNVNALLLGDSALYLCASSPQGWVYEQYFGPGTRLTVT.

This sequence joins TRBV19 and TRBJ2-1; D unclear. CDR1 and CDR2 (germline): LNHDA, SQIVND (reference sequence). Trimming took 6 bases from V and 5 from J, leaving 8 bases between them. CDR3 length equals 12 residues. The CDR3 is CASSPSHNEQFF. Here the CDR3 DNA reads TGTGCCAGTAGCCCGTCCCACAATGAGCAGTTCTTC.

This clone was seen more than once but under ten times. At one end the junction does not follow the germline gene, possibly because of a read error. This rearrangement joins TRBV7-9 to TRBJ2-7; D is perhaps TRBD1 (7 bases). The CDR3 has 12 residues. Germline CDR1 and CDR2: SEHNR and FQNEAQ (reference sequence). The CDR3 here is CASSPGGTERDF. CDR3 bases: TGTGCCAGCAGCCCAGGGGGGACGGAGCGGGACTTC.

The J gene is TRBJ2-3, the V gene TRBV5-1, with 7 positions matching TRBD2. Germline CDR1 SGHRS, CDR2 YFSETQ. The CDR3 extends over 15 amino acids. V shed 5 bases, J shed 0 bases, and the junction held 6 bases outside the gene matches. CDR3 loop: CASRSRGSSTDTQYF. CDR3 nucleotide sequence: TGCGCCAGCAGGTCGCGGGGGTCTAGCACAGATACGCAGTATTTT.

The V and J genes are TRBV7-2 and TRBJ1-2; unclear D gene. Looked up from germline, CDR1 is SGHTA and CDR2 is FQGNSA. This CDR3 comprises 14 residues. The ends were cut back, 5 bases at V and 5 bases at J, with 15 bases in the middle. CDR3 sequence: CASSKKTGPYGYTF. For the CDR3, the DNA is TGTGCCAGCAGCAAAAAAACCGGGCCGTATGGCTACACCTTC.

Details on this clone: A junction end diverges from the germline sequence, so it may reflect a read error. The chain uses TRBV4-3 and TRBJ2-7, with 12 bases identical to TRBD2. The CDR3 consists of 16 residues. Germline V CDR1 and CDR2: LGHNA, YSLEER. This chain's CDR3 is CASRQEITSGRYEQYF. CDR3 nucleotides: TGCGCCAGCAGACAAGAAATCACTAGCGGGAGGTACGAGCAGTACTTC.

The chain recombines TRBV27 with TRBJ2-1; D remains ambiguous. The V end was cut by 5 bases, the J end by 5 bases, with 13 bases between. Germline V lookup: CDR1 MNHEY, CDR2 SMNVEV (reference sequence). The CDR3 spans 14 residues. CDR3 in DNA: TGTGCCAGCAGTCATTACGGGCCTCACAATGAGCAGTTCTTC. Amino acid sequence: CASSHYGPHNEQFF.

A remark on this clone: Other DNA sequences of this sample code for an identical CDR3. As DNA, the CDR3 is TGCAGCGCCCTAGGGGGAAGGGAGGGGGTCTATAATTCACCCCTCCACTTT. Translation gives CSALGGREGVYNSPLHF. The rearrangement links TRBV29-1 to TRBJ1-6, with D maybe TRBD1 (6 bases). The CDR3 length is 17 residues. V lost 7 bases to trimming and J lost 3 bases, with 22 bases between them. CDR1 SQVTM and CDR2 ANQGSEA come from the germline V gene.

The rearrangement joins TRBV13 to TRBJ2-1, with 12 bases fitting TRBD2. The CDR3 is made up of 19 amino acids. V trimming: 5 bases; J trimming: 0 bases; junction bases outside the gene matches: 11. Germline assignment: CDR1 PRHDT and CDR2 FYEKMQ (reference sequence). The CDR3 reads CASSVRESSGGVSYNEQFF. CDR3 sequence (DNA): TGTGCCAGCAGCGTACGAGAGTCTAGCGGGGGGGTCTCCTACAATGAGCAGTTCTTC.

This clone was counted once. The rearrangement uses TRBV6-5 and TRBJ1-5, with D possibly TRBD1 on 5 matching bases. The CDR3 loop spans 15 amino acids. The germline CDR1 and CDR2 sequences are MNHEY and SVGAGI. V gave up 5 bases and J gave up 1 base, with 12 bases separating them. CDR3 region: CASSGRGWSNQPQHF. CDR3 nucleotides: TGTGCCAGCAGTGGACGGGGCTGGAGCAATCAGCCCCAGCATTTT.

CDR3 sequence reads: CASSRALAGGMDTQYF. The DNA of the CDR3 is TGTGCCAGTAGTAGGGCCCTAGCGGGGGGCATGGATACGCAGTATTTT. The J gene is TRBJ2-3, the V gene TRBV19; the match to TRBD2 covers 11 bases. Germline CDR1 and CDR2: LNHDA and SQIVND (reference sequence). The CDR3 extends over 16 amino acids. V was clipped by 4 bases and J by 6 bases; unmatched bases: 9.

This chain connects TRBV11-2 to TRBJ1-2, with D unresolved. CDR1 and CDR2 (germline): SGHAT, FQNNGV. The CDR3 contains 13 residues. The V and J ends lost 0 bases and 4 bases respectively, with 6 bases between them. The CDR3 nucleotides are TGTGCCAGCAGCTTAGAACTGGGCTATGGCTACACCTTC. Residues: CASSLELGYGYTF.

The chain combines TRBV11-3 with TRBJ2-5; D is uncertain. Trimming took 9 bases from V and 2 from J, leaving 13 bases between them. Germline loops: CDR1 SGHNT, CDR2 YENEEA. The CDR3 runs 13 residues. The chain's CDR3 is CASFDGLQETQYF. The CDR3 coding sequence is TGTGCCAGTTTTGACGGGCTGCAAGAGACCCAGTACTTC.

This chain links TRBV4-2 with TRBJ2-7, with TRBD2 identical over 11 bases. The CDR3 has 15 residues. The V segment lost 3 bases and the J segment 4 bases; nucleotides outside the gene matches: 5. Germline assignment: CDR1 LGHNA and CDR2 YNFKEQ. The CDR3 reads CASSQLAGGIYEQYF. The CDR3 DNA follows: TGTGCCAGCAGCCAGTTAGCGGGGGGGATATACGAGCAGTACTTC.

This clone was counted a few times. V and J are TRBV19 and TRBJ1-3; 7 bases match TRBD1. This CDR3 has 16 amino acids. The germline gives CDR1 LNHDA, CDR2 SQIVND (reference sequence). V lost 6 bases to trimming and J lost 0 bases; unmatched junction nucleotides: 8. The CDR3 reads CASRKLGQYSGNTIYF. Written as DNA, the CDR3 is TGTGCCAGTAGGAAATTGGGACAGTACTCTGGAAACACCATATATTTT.

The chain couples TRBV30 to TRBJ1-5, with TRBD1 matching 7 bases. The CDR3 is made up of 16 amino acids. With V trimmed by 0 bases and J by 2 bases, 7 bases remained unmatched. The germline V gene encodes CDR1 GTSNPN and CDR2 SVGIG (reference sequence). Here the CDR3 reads CAWSVPDRACNQPQHF. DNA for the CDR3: TGTGCCTGGAGTGTACCCGACAGGGCGTGCAATCAGCCCCAGCATTTT.